Listed below are T cell receptor beta chains from one sample, sequenced in a study of blood T cell repertoires in COVID-19. The assay was immunoSEQ multiplex PCR, and TCRdb's table has in-frame clones only and misses some. The repertoire holds some 370,000 clones, nearly 90% seen once, with about 6.5% in the top ten. The source material was peripheral blood. Every receptor here comes from a man aged 18 to 30 with active or convalescent COVID-19. The conserved cysteine and the conserved F or W are not part of the CDR3 here. Fields, in order: J gene, D gene, clone size, V gene, CDR3 protein. D genes are given only for firm matches. Clone sizes are given selectively: once, few, many, or a class where the clone is expanded.

TRBJ1-2	TRBD1	.	TRBV27	ASSLVAGGRSGYT
TRBJ2-1	TRBD2	.	TRBV19	ASSRLAGGQDEQF
TRBJ1-1	.	.	TRBV28	ASSLGGIEAF
TRBJ2-6	.	.	TRBV19	ASSVTSGANVLT
TRBJ1-5	.	.	TRBV6-5	ASSFGGLNQPQH
TRBJ2-1	.	few	TRBV28	ASTPDSTDEQF
TRBJ2-7	TRBD2	.	TRBV6-2/TRBV6-3	ASSNGLAGVYEQY
TRBJ1-3	TRBD1	.	TRBV5-1	ASTGTAGNTIY
TRBJ2-6	TRBD2	once	TRBV3-1/TRBV3-2	ASSQGFGRVDSGANVLT
TRBJ1-2	TRBD1	.	TRBV28	ASSLRDRSTYT
TRBJ1-1	.	.	TRBV28	ASGWGPKVNTEAF
TRBJ1-2	.	.	TRBV27	ASSSWGKDRNYGYT
TRBJ2-1	TRBD2	.	TRBV28	ASSFPASGGPVYNEQF
TRBJ1-5	.	.	TRBV7-8	ASSPVPGNQPQH
TRBJ2-7	.	.	TRBV18	ASSQNQYEQY
TRBJ2-6	.	.	TRBV10-3	AIGAGFPSGANVLT
TRBJ2-7	.	.	TRBV7-9	ASSLTSGENEQY
TRBJ2-1	TRBD2	.	TRBV2	ASSEGLAGGRAQVEQF
TRBJ2-7	TRBD2	.	TRBV5-1	ASSFSGGGYEQY
TRBJ1-1	TRBD1	.	TRBV29-1	SVEGGQGNTEAF
TRBJ1-5	TRBD1	.	TRBV6-1	ASSEYTGAGQPQH
TRBJ2-2	.	.	TRBV4-1	ASRPTGTNTGELF
TRBJ2-5	.	.	TRBV11-2	ASSLEAETQY
TRBJ2-7	.	.	TRBV5-4	ASSLTGLRYEQY
TRBJ1-1	.	.	TRBV6-5	ASSLTATNTEAF
TRBJ2-3	TRBD2	.	TRBV6-2/TRBV6-3	ASSSYSGRGMDTQY
TRBJ1-5	.	.	TRBV28	ASSLADTSNQPQH
TRBJ2-7	.	many	TRBV30	AWSERKEQY
TRBJ1-2	TRBD1	.	TRBV27	ASSFWDRGRGYT
TRBJ1-2	.	.	TRBV11-2	ASSWGVDGYT
TRBJ1-6	.	.	TRBV2	ASSVQGIYNSPLH
TRBJ2-1	TRBD2	.	TRBV29-1	SVGASLAGGNEQF
TRBJ1-1	.	.	TRBV2	ASLRGRWAEAF
TRBJ2-6	.	.	TRBV4-2	ASSEDTNSGANVLT